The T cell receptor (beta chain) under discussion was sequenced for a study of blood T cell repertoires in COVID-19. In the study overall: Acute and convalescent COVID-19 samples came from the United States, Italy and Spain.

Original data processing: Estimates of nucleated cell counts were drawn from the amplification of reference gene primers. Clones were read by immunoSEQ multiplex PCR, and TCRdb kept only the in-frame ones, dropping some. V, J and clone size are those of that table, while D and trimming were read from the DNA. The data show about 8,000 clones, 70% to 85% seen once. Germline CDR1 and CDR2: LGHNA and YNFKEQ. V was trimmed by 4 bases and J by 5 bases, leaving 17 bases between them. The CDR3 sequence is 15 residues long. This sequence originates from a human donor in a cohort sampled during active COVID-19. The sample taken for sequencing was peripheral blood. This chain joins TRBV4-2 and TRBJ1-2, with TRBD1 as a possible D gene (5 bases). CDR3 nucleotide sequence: TGTGCCAGCAGCCCCTCCCCAGGGAATCCGTATGGCTACACCTTC. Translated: CASSPSPGNPYGYTF.